The present entry profiles one T cell receptor (beta chain) with its context. Data came from immunoSEQ multiplex PCR; TCRdb stores just in-frame clones and leaves some out. The sample has about 49,000 clones; 80% are singletons. Documented time point: blood 2 weeks post-SBRT. Stated treatment: 15 Gy SBRT to primary tumor, nephrectomy 4 weeks later. The data were obtained in a study of radiation and T cells in renal cell carcinoma. This CDR3 has 17 residues. From germline, CDR1 is LNHDA and CDR2 SQIVND (reference sequence). Deletions cut 5 bases from V and 2 bases from J, with 21 bases between. The source material was blood, sampled from a patient whose treatment included radiotherapy and nephrectomy. This sequence joins TRBV19 and TRBJ1-2, with unresolved D. The sequence derives from an older woman with renal cell carcinoma. CDR3 coding DNA: TGTGCCAGTAGTCGACCTGGATTGAGAATTGAAAACTATGGCTACACCTTC. It is translated as CASSRPGLRIENYGYTF.